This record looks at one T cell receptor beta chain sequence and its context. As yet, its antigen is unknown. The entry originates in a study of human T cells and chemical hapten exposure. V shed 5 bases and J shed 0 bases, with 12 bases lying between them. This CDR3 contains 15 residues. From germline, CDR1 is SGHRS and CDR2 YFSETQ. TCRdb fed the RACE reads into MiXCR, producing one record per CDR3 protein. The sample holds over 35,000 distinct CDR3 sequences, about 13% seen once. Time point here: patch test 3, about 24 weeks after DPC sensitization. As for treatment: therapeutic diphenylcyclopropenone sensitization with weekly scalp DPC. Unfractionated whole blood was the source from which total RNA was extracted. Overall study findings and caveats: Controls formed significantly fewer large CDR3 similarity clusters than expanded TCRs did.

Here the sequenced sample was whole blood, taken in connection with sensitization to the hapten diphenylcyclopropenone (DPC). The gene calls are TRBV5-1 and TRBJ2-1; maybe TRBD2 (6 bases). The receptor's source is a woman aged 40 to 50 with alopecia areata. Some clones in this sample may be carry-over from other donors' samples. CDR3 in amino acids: CASSTSPSSYNEQFF. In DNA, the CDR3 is TGCGCCAGCAGTACTAGCCCGAGCTCCTACAATGAGCAGTTCTTC.